These 16 T cell receptor beta chains share one sample of origin, sequenced in a study of blood T cell repertoires in COVID-19. The table came from immunoSEQ multiplex PCR; TCRdb's copy has only in-frame clones and leaves some out. This table holds 120,000 or so clones, 80% found once. Sequencing was performed on peripheral blood. Receptors were obtained from a human donor in a cohort sampled during active COVID-19.

This chain joins TRBV21-1 and TRBJ2-7; the DNA was not used to check the table's D call, TRBD1. TRBV21-1 is a pseudogene segment. CDR3 length: 14 residues. The CDR3 DNA reads as TGTGCCAGCAGCAAAATTGGATGGGCATACGAGCAGTACTTC. This gives the protein CASSKIGWAYEQYF.

The rearrangement links TRBV5-4 to TRBJ2-7, with 9 nucleotides matching TRBD1. V dropped 0 bases and J dropped 4; count of bases not matched to a gene: 2. The CDR3 sequence is 14 residues long. CDR1 SGHNT and CDR2 YYREEE come from the germline V gene (reference sequence). The CDR3 spells CASSLAGTGYEQYF. DNA for the CDR3: TGTGCCAGCAGCTTGGCCGGGACAGGGTACGAGCAGTACTTC. Full variable domain (outside the CDR3, taken from reference TRBV5-4 and TRBJ2-7): ETGVTQSPTHLIKTRGQQVTLRCSSQSGHNTVSWYQQALGQGPQFIFQYYREEENGRGNFPPRFSGLQFPNYSSELNVNALELDDSALYLCASSLAGTGYEQYFGPGTRLTVT.

This sequence joins TRBV19 and TRBJ2-1, with 10 bases fitting TRBD1. There are 16 residues in the CDR3. The germline V gene encodes CDR1 LNHDA and CDR2 SQIVND (reference sequence). V lost 3 bases to trimming and J lost 5 bases; unmatched junction nucleotides: 7. DNA for the CDR3: TGTGCCAGTAGTATTTTCACCGGGACAGGGGACAATGAGCAGTTCTTC. It specifies CASSIFTGTGDNEQFF.

The rearrangement links TRBV30 to TRBJ2-4, with D tentatively TRBD1 (5 bases). The CDR3 length is 16 residues. Trimming left V 4 bases short and J 1 base short, with 17 bases between. The germline gives CDR1 GTSNPN, CDR2 SVGIG (reference sequence). The CDR3 sequence is CAWNQGGMGAKNIQYF. The CDR3 DNA reads TGTGCCTGGAATCAGGGTGGAATGGGGGCCAAAAACATTCAGTACTTC.

This rearrangement joins TRBV7-2 to TRBJ2-1, with 12 bases aligning to TRBD2. V gave up 5 bases and J gave up 5 bases; unmatched junction bases: 4. Germline lookup yields CDR1 SGHTA and CDR2 FQGNSA. The CDR3 spans 15 residues. The CDR3 here is CASSASGGVHNEQFF. The CDR3 nucleotides are TGTGCCAGCAGCGCTAGCGGGGGGGTACACAATGAGCAGTTCTTC.

The chain recombines TRBV11-3 with TRBJ2-2, with D possibly matching TRBD1 (6 bases). The CDR3 runs 17 residues. Deletions cut 1 base from V and 0 bases from J, with 12 bases between. Germline lookup yields CDR1 SGHNT and CDR2 YENEEA. The DNA for the CDR3 is TGTGCCAGCAGCTTAGGGAGACAGGCCACGAACACCGGGGAGCTGTTTTTT. This gives the protein CASSLGRQATNTGELFF.

The rearrangement uses TRBV21-1 and TRBJ2-5; TRBD1, the D gene given by the table, was not confirmed from the DNA. TRBV21-1 is designated a pseudogene. The CDR3 consists of 13 residues. CDR3 loop: CASKRDRAETQYF. Written as DNA, the CDR3 is TGTGCCAGCAAAAGGGACAGGGCGGAGACCCAGTACTTC.

V gene TRBV7-2 combines with J gene TRBJ2-3, with 8 nucleotides matching TRBD2. The CDR3 is made up of 16 amino acids. J gave up 3 bases and V 5 bases, and 10 bases lay outside the gene matches. From germline, CDR1 is SGHTA and CDR2 FQGNSA. CDR3 sequence: CASSILRGGRTDTQYF. The CDR3 nucleotides read TGTGCCAGCAGCATCCTTCGGGGGGGCCGTACAGATACGCAGTATTTT. Drawing the rest from reference TRBV7-2 and TRBJ2-3, the complete variable domain is GAGVSQSPSNKVTEKGKDVELRCDPISGHTALYWYRQSLGQGLEFLIYFQGNSAPDKSGLPSDRFSAERTGGSVSTLTIQRTQQEDSAVYLCASSILRGGRTDTQYFGPGTRLTVL.

The rearrangement links TRBV19 to TRBJ2-5; D unclear. The germline V gene has CDR1 LNHDA and CDR2 SQIVND (reference sequence). V lost 6 bases to trimming and J lost 1 base, with 15 bases between them. This CDR3 has 15 amino acids. The CDR3 here is CASRGASPFQETQYF. The CDR3 DNA is TGTGCCAGTAGGGGCGCATCACCTTTCCAAGAGACCCAGTACTTC.

V is TRBV5-6 and J is TRBJ2-3; D unclear. Germline loops: CDR1 SGHDT, CDR2 YYEEEE. The CDR3 totals 16 residues. The V end was cut by 2 bases, the J end by 4 bases, with 17 bases between. CDR3 nucleotides: TGTGCCAGCAGCTTATATTGGCCAGGCCCATCAGATACGCAGTATTTT. It codes for CASSLYWPGPSDTQYF.

The genes are TRBV7-8 and TRBJ2-2, with 10 bases identical to TRBD2. This CDR3 has 18 amino acids. Germline CDR1 SGHVS, CDR2 FQNEAQ. With 5 bases clipped from V and 4 bases from J, the junction kept 13 bases outside the gene matches. The CDR3 sequence is CASSPLLGTSAGTGELFF. The CDR3 coding sequence is TGTGCCAGCAGCCCCCTCCTCGGGACTAGCGCAGGCACCGGGGAGCTGTTTTTT.

The V gene is TRBV5-1, the J gene TRBJ2-5; D is possibly TRBD1 (5 bases). Between the trimmed V and J ends, which lost 0 bases and 2 bases, there was a span of 8 bases. Germline values: CDR1 SGHRS, CDR2 YFSETQ. The CDR3 contains 14 residues. This CDR3 is CASSLAGQQETQYF. In nucleotides, the CDR3 is TGCGCCAGCAGCTTGGCTGGACAACAAGAGACCCAGTACTTC. The whole variable domain, remainder taken from reference TRBV5-1 and TRBJ2-5, is KAGVTQTPRYLIKTRGQQVTLSCSPISGHRSVSWYQQTPGQGLQFLFEYFSETQRNKGNFPGRFSGRQFSNSRSEMNVSTLELGDSALYLCASSLAGQQETQYFGPGTRLLVL.

V is TRBV25-1 and J is TRBJ2-2; unclear D gene. V lost 8 bases to trimming and J lost 5 bases, with 6 bases between them. The CDR3 runs to 11 residues. In germline, CDR1 is MGHDK, CDR2 SYGVNS. CDR3 sequence (DNA): TGTGCCAGCTTAGAAACCGGGGAGCTGTTTTTT. Amino acid sequence: CASLETGELFF.

CDR3 sequence reads: CASSPRTGDNEQFF. The CDR3 coding sequence is TGTGCCAGCTCACCACGCACAGGGGACAATGAGCAGTTCTTC. V gene TRBV18 combines with J gene TRBJ2-1, with 7 bases identical to TRBD1. CDR1 KGHSH and CDR2 LQKENI come from the germline V gene. V shed 1 base, J shed 5 bases, and the junction held 2 bases outside the gene matches. The length of the CDR3 is 14 residues.

The chain employs TRBV2 and TRBJ2-1; no reliable D call. The CDR3 has 15 residues. Germline V gene sequence: CDR1 SNHLY, CDR2 FYNNEI. Trimming left V 8 bases short and J 9 bases short, with 23 bases between. The CDR3 loop reads CASAAEALGLGEQFF. DNA for the CDR3: TGTGCCAGCGCAGCCGAGGCGCTGGGTTTGGGTGAGCAGTTCTTC.

The chain carries TRBV6-6 and TRBJ2-7, with D possibly TRBD1 on 5 matching bases. The germline gives CDR1 MNHNY, CDR2 SVGAGI (reference sequence). The length of the CDR3 is 15 residues. Trimming cost V 2 bases and J 6 bases, with 17 bases left between them. CDR3 sequence reads: CASSYPRQGKGEQYF. In DNA, the CDR3 is TGTGCCAGCAGTTACCCTCGGCAGGGTAAGGGCGAGCAGTACTTC.